This TCR beta chain was identified in a study of T cells after yellow fever vaccination. CDR3 size: 15 residues. Each CDR3 protein is one row after TCRdb ran MiXCR on the 5' RACE reads. The table lists 300,000 to 450,000 distinct CDR3 sequences, about 6% of them singletons, with 15% in the top ten. The specimen comprised PBMCs, sampled 5 days after the yellow fever booster vaccination. The chain combines TRBV21-1 with TRBJ2-7. TRBV21-1 is described as a pseudogene. The origin of this receptor is a man aged 25-40 years who received the YFV17D yellow fever vaccine. The chain's CDR3 is CASSKASDVTYEQYF. The CDR3 nucleotides read TGTGCCAGCAGCAAAGCCTCCGACGTCACCTACGAGCAGTACTTC.